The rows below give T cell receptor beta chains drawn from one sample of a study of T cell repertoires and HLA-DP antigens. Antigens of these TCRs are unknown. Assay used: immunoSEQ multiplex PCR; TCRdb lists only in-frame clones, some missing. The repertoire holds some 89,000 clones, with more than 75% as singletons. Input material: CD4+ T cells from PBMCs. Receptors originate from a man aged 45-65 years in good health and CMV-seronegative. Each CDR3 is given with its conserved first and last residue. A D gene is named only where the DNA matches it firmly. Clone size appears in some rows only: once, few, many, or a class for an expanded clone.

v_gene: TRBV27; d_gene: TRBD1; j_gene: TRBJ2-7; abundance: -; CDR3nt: TGTGCCAGCAGTCTCACGGGACAGAGTTACGAGCAGTACTTC; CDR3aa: CASSLTGQSYEQYF
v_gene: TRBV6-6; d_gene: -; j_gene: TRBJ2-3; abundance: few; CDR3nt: TGTGCCAGCAGTGTTATGGATACGCAGTATTTT; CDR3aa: CASSVMDTQYF
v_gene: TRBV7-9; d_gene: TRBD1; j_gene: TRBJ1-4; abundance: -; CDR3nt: TGTGCCAGCAGCATGGGACAGGGGGCGCCTGAAAAACTGTTTTTT; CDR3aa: CASSMGQGAPEKLFF
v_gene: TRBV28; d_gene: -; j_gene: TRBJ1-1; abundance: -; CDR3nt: TGTGCCAGCAGTTTGATGTTCTCTAACACTGAAGCTTTCTTT; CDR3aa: CASSLMFSNTEAFF
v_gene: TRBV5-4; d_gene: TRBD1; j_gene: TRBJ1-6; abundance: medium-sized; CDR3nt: TGTGCCAGCAAAGTGACAGGGTCCGGATCACCCCTCCACTTT; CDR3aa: CASKVTGSGSPLHF
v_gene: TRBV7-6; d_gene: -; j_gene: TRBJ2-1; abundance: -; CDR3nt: TGTGCCAGCAGCTTAGCGGATAAGAATGAGCAGTTCTTC; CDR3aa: CASSLADKNEQFF
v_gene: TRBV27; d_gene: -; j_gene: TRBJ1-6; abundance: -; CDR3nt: TGTGCCAGCAAGGCTACGTATAATTCACCCCTCCACTTT; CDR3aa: CASKATYNSPLHF
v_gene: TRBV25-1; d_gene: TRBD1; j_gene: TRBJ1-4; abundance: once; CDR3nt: TGTGCCAGCAGTGCCTGGACAGGGTCGAATGAAAAACTGTTTTTT; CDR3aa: CASSAWTGSNEKLFF
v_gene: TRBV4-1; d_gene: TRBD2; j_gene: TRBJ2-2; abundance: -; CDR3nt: TGCGCCAGCAGCCTTGCGGGGGGCACCGGGGAGCTGTTTTTT; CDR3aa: CASSLAGGTGELFF
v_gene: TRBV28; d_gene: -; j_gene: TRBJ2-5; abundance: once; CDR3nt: TGTGCCAGCAGTAAGACGCGAGGGGGAAAGGAGACCCAGTACTTC; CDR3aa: CASSKTRGGKETQYF
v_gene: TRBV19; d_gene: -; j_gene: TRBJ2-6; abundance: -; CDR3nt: TGTGCCAGTAGGAGGGGGGATGGGGCTAACGTCCTGACTTTC; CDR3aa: CASRRGDGANVLTF
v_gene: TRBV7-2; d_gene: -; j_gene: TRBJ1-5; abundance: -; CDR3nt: TGTGCCAGCAGCTTAGGAGAACGTGGTAATCAGCCCCAGCATTTT; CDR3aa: CASSLGERGNQPQHF
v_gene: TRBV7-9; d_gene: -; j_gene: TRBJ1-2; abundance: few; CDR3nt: TGTGCCAGCAGCCAAACCCGGGGGGGTGTAAGTGGCTACACCTTC; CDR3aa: CASSQTRGGVSGYTF